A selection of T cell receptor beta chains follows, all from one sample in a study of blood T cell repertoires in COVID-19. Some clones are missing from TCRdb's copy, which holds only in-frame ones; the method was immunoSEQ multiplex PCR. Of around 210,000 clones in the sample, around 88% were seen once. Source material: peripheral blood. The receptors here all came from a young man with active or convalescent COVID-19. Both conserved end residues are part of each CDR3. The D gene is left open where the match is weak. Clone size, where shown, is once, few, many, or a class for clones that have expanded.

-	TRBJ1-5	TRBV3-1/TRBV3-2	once	CASSQAGAPRPQHF	TGTGCCAGCAGCCAAGCAGGGGCTCCGCGGCCCCAGCATTTT
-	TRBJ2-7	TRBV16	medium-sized	CASSQLRDTYVEQYF	TGTGCCAGCAGCCAATTGAGGGATACCTACGTGGAGCAGTACTTC
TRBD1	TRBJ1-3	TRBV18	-	CASSQDRSSGNTIYF	TGTGCCAGCTCACAGGACAGGAGCTCTGGAAACACCATATATTTT
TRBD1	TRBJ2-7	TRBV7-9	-	CASSYGTGAYEQYF	TGTGCCAGCAGTTACGGGACAGGGGCCTACGAGCAGTACTTC
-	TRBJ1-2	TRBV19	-	CASSIAGNNYGYTF	TGTGCCAGTAGTATCGCAGGGAATAACTATGGCTACACCTTC
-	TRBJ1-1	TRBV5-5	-	CASSLNVGLNTEAFF	TGTGCCAGCAGCTTGAATGTGGGCCTGAACACTGAAGCTTTCTTT
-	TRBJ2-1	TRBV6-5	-	CASSYWGQRDNEQFF	TGTGCCAGCAGTTACTGGGGGCAGAGGGACAATGAGCAGTTCTTC
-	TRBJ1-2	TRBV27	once	CASNPTTGGPYNGYTF	TGTGCCAGCAATCCTACAACGGGTGGCCCTTATAATGGCTACACCTTC
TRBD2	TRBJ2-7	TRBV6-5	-	CASSQREAYEQYF	TGTGCCAGCAGCCAGCGGGAGGCCTACGAGCAGTACTTC
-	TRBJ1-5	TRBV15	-	CATSHQDSNQPQHF	TGTGCCACCAGCCACCAGGATAGCAATCAGCCCCAGCATTTT
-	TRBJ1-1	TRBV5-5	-	CASSTGQRNTEAFF	TGTGCCAGCAGCACTGGACAGAGGAACACTGAAGCTTTCTTT
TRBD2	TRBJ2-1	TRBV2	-	CASSLSLGVARLAAYNEQFF	TGTGCCAGCAGCCTCTCGCTAGGGGTGGCGAGACTAGCGGCCTATAATGAGCAGTTCTTC
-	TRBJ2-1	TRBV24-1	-	CATSTASSSYNEQFF	TGTGCCACCAGTACCGCGTCAAGCTCCTACAATGAGCAGTTCTTC
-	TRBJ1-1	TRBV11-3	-	CASSEAGGSEAFF	TGTGCCAGCAGCGAAGCGGGGGGCTCTGAAGCTTTCTTT
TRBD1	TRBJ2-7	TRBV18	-	CASLDGITHRGEQYF	TGTGCCAGCTTGGATGGGATAACTCACAGGGGGGAGCAGTACTTC
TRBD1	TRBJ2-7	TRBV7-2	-	CASSLGTGVTYEQYF	TGTGCCAGCAGCCTCGGGACAGGGGTTACCTACGAGCAGTACTTC
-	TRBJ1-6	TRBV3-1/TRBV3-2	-	CASSELDRKYNSPLHF	TGTGCCAGCAGCGAACTCGACAGAAAATATAATTCACCCCTCCACTTT
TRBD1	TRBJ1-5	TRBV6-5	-	CASSLSRGRIGQPQHF	TGTGCCAGCAGTTTGAGTAGGGGGCGAATCGGTCAGCCCCAGCATTTT
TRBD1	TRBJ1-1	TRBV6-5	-	CASRTHRGSDEAFF	TGTGCCAGCAGGACCCACAGGGGATCCGATGAAGCTTTCTTT
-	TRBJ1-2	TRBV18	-	CASSPPSIKHGYTF	TGTGCCAGCTCACCACCTTCCATTAAGCATGGCTACACCTTC
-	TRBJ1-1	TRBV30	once	CAWSVVTVNTEAFF	TGTGCCTGGAGTGTAGTAACAGTCAACACTGAAGCTTTCTTT
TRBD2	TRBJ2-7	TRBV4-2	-	CASSPSGSSYEQYF	TGTGCCAGCAGCCCTAGCGGGAGTTCCTACGAGCAGTACTTC
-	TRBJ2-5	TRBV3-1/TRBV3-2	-	CASSAPSGFTETQYF	TGTGCCAGCAGCGCCCCCTCAGGTTTTACGGAGACCCAGTACTTC
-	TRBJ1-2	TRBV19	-	CASSRPQTGDNYGYTF	TGTGCCAGTAGCCGACCGCAGACAGGTGATAACTATGGCTACACCTTC
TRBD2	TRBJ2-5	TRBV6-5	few	CASTAGGTQETQYF	TGTGCCAGCACCGCGGGAGGGACCCAAGAGACCCAGTACTTC
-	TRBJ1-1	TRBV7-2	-	CASSWAMGGNTEAFF	TGTGCCAGCAGCTGGGCAATGGGGGGTAACACTGAAGCTTTCTTT
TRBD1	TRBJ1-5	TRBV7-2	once	CASSLEWTGSHQPQHF	TGTGCCAGCAGCTTAGAGTGGACAGGCTCCCATCAGCCCCAGCATTTT
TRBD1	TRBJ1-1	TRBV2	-	CASRGQGNTEAFF	TGTGCCAGCAGGGGACAGGGGAACACTGAAGCTTTCTTT
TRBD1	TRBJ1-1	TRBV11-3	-	CASSVDRVTEAFF	TGTGCCAGCAGCGTAGACAGGGTCACTGAAGCTTTCTTT
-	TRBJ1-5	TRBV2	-	CASMGKDSLNQPQHF	TGTGCCAGCATGGGTAAAGACAGCCTCAATCAGCCCCAGCATTTT
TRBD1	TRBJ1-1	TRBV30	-	CAWSDSGTGAMTEAFF	TGTGCCTGGAGTGACTCCGGGACAGGGGCGATGACTGAAGCTTTCTTT
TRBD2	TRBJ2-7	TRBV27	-	CASRRKGLAEIHYEQYF	TGTGCCAGCAGGCGCAAAGGACTAGCGGAGATTCACTACGAGCAGTACTTC
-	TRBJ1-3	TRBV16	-	CASSFPDTRSGNTIYF	TGTGCCAGCAGCTTTCCCGACACACGCTCTGGAAACACCATATATTTT
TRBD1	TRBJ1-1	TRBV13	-	CASNRVGQGKVGNTEAFF	TGTGCCAGCAACCGGGTGGGACAGGGTAAGGTGGGGAACACTGAAGCTTTCTTT
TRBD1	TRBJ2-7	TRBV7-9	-	CASSPRTGSSYEQYF	TGTGCCAGCAGCCCTCGGACAGGGTCCTCCTACGAGCAGTACTTC
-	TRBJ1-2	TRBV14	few	CASSPDSYGYTF	TGTGCCAGCAGCCCAGACAGCTATGGCTACACCTTC
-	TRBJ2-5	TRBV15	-	CATSRDEGETQYF	TGTGCCACCAGCAGAGATGAGGGAGAGACCCAGTACTTC
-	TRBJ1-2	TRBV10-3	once	CAISDPESNYGYTF	TGTGCCATCAGTGATCCGGAGTCTAACTATGGCTACACCTTC
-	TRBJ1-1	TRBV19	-	CASSPHRLVDTEAFF	TGTGCCAGTTCTCCTCACCGGTTGGTGGACACTGAAGCTTTCTTT
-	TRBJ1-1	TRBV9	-	CASSVDSDEDSQREAFF	TGTGCCAGCAGCGTAGATTCTGATGAGGACAGCCAGCGTGAAGCTTTCTTT
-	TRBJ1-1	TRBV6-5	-	CASSYLQGNTEAFF	TGTGCCAGCAGTTACCTACAGGGGAACACTGAAGCTTTCTTT
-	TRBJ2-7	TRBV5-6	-	CASSFGGPREQYF	TGTGCCAGCAGCTTCGGGGGGCCTCGGGAGCAGTACTTC
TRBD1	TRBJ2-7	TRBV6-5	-	CASRAPGQVGNEQYF	TGTGCCAGCAGAGCTCCGGGACAGGTGGGGAACGAGCAGTACTTC
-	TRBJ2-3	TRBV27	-	CASSFVGGFSTDTQYF	TGTGCCAGCAGTTTTGTAGGAGGCTTTAGCACAGATACGCAGTATTTT
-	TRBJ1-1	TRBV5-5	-	CASSRTEQNTEAFF	TGTGCCAGCAGCCGTACAGAACAGAACACTGAAGCTTTCTTT
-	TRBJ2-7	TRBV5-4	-	CASSRDKQGEQYF	TGTGCCAGCAGCAGAGATAAGCAGGGTGAGCAGTACTTC
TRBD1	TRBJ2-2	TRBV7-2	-	CASRNATGGNTGELFF	TGTGCCAGCAGAAACGCAACAGGGGGCAACACCGGGGAGCTGTTTTTT
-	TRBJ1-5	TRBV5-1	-	CASSLEVGQPQHF	TGCGCCAGCAGCTTAGAGGTCGGGCAGCCCCAGCATTTT
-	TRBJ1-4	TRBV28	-	CATLRGKLFF	TGTGCCACCCTAAGGGGGAAACTGTTTTTT
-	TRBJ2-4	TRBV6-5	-	CASSYSTGEGLQYF	TGTGCCAGCAGTTACTCAACGGGAGAGGGACTTCAGTACTTC
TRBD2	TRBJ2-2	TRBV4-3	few	CASSAPTSGSFGELFF	TGCGCCAGCAGCGCTCCCACTAGCGGGAGCTTCGGGGAGCTGTTTTTT
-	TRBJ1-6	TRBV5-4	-	CASSLANSPLHF	TGTGCCAGCAGCTTGGCGAATTCACCCCTCCACTTT
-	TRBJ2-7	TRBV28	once	CASSFGARPEQYF	TGTGCCAGCAGTTTTGGAGCGCGCCCCGAGCAGTACTTC
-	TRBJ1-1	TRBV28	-	CASSRRHSTEAFF	TGTGCCAGCAGCCGAAGACACTCCACTGAAGCTTTCTTT
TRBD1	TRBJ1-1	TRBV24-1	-	CAVGQGGMGTEAFF	TGTGCCGTAGGACAGGGTGGGATGGGCACTGAAGCTTTCTTT